This TCR beta chain was profiled in a study of radiotherapy plus CTLA-4 blockade in lung cancer. The wider study: There were objective responses in 15% to 20% of patients, and roughly 33% had disease control.

Study-wide points: Dynamics of early blood T cell clones, together with interferon-beta, were reportedly the best predictors of response.

The CDR3 contains 14 residues. The V and J ends lost 6 bases and 0 bases, in that order; junction bases with no gene match: 4. Looked up from germline, CDR1 is SGHTA and CDR2 is FQGNSA. With respect to this clone: Its antigen is not identified.

The method was immunoSEQ multiplex PCR; TCRdb's version includes in-frame clones alone and lacks a portion of them. This sample carries roughly 60,000 clones, less than 85% of them seen once, and the ten largest clones take about 3%. The study treated chemo-refractory metastatic non-small-cell lung cancer patients with focal radiation plus ipilimumab CTLA-4 blockade. This clonotype originated in a human donor with non-small cell lung cancer who had a complete response to radiotherapy plus ipilimumab. The chain has TRBV7-2 and TRBJ1-1; TRBD1 matches at 7 bases. Sequences were derived from peripheral blood, sampled from a patient treated with radiotherapy plus ipilimumab. The CDR3 DNA reads as TGTGCCAGCAGGCTGGGACAGCTGAACACTGAAGCTTTCTTT. This translates into CASRLGQLNTEAFF. The entire variable domain, with the rest obtained from reference TRBV7-2 and TRBJ1-1, is as follows: GAGVSQSPSNKVTEKGKDVELRCDPISGHTALYWYRQSLGQGLEFLIYFQGNSAPDKSGLPSDRFSAERTGGSVSTLTIQRTQQEDSAVYLCASRLGQLNTEAFFGQGTRLTVV.